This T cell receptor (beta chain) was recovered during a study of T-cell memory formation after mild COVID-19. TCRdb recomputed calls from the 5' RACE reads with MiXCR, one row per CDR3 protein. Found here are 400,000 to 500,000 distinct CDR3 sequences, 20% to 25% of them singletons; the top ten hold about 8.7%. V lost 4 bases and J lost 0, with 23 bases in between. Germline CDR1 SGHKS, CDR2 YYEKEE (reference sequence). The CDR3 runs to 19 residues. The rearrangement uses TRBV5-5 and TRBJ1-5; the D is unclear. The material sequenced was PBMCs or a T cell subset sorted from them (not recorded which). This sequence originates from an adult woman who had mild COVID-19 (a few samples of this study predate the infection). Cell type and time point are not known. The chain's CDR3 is CASSGEAEAIVDSNQPQHF. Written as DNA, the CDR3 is TGTGCCAGCAGCGGGGAGGCAGAAGCTATCGTAGATAGCAATCAGCCCCAGCATTTT.